What follows describes a single T cell receptor beta chain. The data derive from a study of T cells in Graves' hyperthyroidism and ophthalmopathy. Germline CDR1 is SGHTA and CDR2 is FQGNSA. Trimming took off 4 bases at V and 4 bases at J, with 14 bases between the two ends. The CDR3 length is 14 residues. TCR beta CDR3 sequences were amplified from RNA transcripts. Researchers ran a first-round RT-PCR on the TCR CDR3 using the HTBI primer set. TCRdb called the multiplex PCR reads again in MiXCR, with one record for every CDR3 protein. The sample shows around 300,000 distinct CDR3 sequences, roughly 15% of them seen only once.

The sequence was obtained from a woman between 40 and 55 years old with Graves' hyperthyroidism. The specimen was blood. The chain recombines TRBV7-2 with TRBJ2-7, with D maybe TRBD1 (5 bases). The CDR3 loop is CASSSQGMSYEQYF. CDR3 sequence (DNA): TGTGCCAGCAGCTCTCAGGGTATGTCATACGAGCAGTACTTC.